A single sample gave rise to the 16 T cell receptor beta chains below, sequenced in a study of blood T cells in healthy people across ages. Alongside a J-beta primer mix, a sample-barcoded 5' primer served in a second PCR lasting 7 to 11 cycles. TCRdb itself ran the 5' RACE reads through MiXCR, one entry per CDR3 protein. The sample holds some 890,000 distinct CDR3 sequences; almost 30% are singletons and the top ten take more than 8.5%. This sample also appeared in a second study, on T cells of mothers and their children.

The sequencing sample was made of blood. The source of these receptors is a woman in her 40s in good health.

The CDR3 spells CASHPTGRRNSPLHF. The CDR3 DNA sequence: TGTGCCAGCCATCCAACGGGCAGACGTAATTCACCCCTCCACTTT. The chain links TRBV9 to TRBJ1-6; no clear D gene. The CDR3 extends over 15 amino acids. V was trimmed by 7 bases and J by 6 bases, leaving 17 bases between them. The germline V gene encodes CDR1 SGDLS and CDR2 YYNGEE.

In this sample, this clonotype turned up many times. The gene calls are TRBV10-3 and TRBJ2-1; D call uncertain. The V and J ends lost 0 bases and 10 bases respectively, with 4 bases between them. Germline loops: CDR1 ENHRY, CDR2 SYGVKD. The CDR3 has 11 amino acids. As DNA, the CDR3 is TGTGCCATCAGTGAGTCCATGGAGCAGTTCTTC. It codes for CAISESMEQFF.

This clonotype occurred a few times. The chain recombines TRBV10-3 with TRBJ2-5; 7 bases align to TRBD1. The CDR3 consists of 15 residues. With 10 bases clipped from V and 4 bases from J, the junction kept 15 bases outside the gene matches. Looked up from germline, CDR1 is ENHRY and CDR2 is SYGVKD. CDR3 loop: CATAFPEGAGETQYF. CDR3 in DNA: TGTGCCACAGCATTTCCTGAGGGGGCAGGAGAGACCCAGTACTTC.

Only a few counts were recorded for this clonotype. V gene TRBV20-1 combines with J gene TRBJ1-2; TRBD1 might be the D (5 bases). The CDR3 has 16 amino acids. CDR1 and CDR2 from the germline V gene are DFQATT and SNEGSKA (reference sequence). V was trimmed by 1 base and J by 5 bases, leaving 20 bases between them. The CDR3 loop is CSARGRSAGRGYGYTF. The CDR3 coding sequence is TGCAGTGCTAGAGGGAGGTCGGCCGGAAGGGGATATGGCTACACCTTC.

This clonotype was observed many times. This rearrangement joins TRBV24-1 to TRBJ2-3; 9 bases map to TRBD2. This CDR3 spans 18 amino acids. V lost 4 bases, J lost 5 bases, and 15 bases stayed unmatched. The germline V gene has CDR1 KGHDR and CDR2 SFDVKD. CDR3 protein: CATSDGGLFSGGLDTQYF. CDR3 coding DNA: TGTGCCACCAGTGACGGGGGCCTTTTCAGCGGGGGGTTAGATACGCAGTATTTT.

CDR3 sequence: CASSQVRGRGQNYGYTF. CDR3 DNA: TGTGCCAGCAGCCAAGTTCGCGGCCGGGGACAGAACTATGGCTACACCTTC. The chain joins TRBV3-1 to TRBJ1-2; 7 bases map to TRBD1. Losses at the gene ends were 1 base for V and 2 bases for J; bases not matched to a gene: 10. The germline V gene has CDR1 LGHDT and CDR2 YNNKEL (reference sequence). The CDR3 spans 17 residues.

Many counts were recorded for this clonotype. This chain uses TRBV6-2 or TRBV6-3 with TRBJ2-7; 7 bases match TRBD2. The germline CDR1 and CDR2 sequences are MNHEY and SVGEGT. The CDR3 loop spans 16 amino acids. The trim removed 2 bases at V and 0 bases at J, leaving 7 bases unmatched. CDR3 residues: CASSYGGGDYSYEQYF. CDR3 DNA sequence: TGTGCCAGCAGTTACGGCGGTGGGGACTACTCCTACGAGCAGTACTTC.

This clonotype came up many times. The V gene is TRBV7-8, the J gene TRBJ2-7; 9 nucleotides line up with TRBD1. V gave up 5 bases and J gave up 7 bases; unmatched junction bases: 9. The CDR3 contains 14 residues. The germline CDR1 and CDR2 sequences are SGHVS and FQNEAQ. This chain's CDR3 is CASSPDRGAREQYF. Here the CDR3 DNA reads TGTGCCAGCAGCCCTGACAGGGGGGCCAGGGAGCAGTACTTC.

This clonotype was detected ten times or more. This sequence joins TRBV10-3 and TRBJ2-5; TRBD1 agrees at 10 bases. Unmatched junction bases numbered 3, after V lost 4 bases and J lost 1 base. This CDR3 has 15 amino acids. Looked up from germline, CDR1 is ENHRY and CDR2 is SYGVKD. The CDR3 region is CAISGDRGLQETQYF. In DNA, the CDR3 is TGTGCCATCAGTGGGGACAGGGGACTCCAAGAGACCCAGTACTTC.

This clonotype was detected a few times. The chain employs TRBV7-2 and TRBJ2-3, with TRBD2 matching 14 bases. Trimming removed 3 bases from V and 0 bases from J; junction bases left unmatched: 8. The CDR3 consists of 19 residues. Germline assignment: CDR1 SGHTA and CDR2 FQGNSA. The CDR3 protein is CASSLTSGGGLSSTDTQYF. The CDR3, as DNA: TGTGCCAGCAGCTTGACTAGCGGGGGGGGACTTTCTAGCACAGATACGCAGTATTTT. The entire variable domain, with the rest obtained from reference TRBV7-2 and TRBJ2-3, is as follows: GAGVSQSPSNKVTEKGKDVELRCDPISGHTALYWYRQSLGQGLEFLIYFQGNSAPDKSGLPSDRFSAERTGGSVSTLTIQRTQQEDSAVYLCASSLTSGGGLSSTDTQYFGPGTRLTVL.

The sample holds a few counts of this clonotype. A much bigger clone sits one base away, suggesting this may be a read error. This sequence joins TRBV20-1 and TRBJ1-1; D is undetermined. Trimming stripped 3 bases from V and 2 bases from J, with 25 bases between. Germline CDR1 DFQATT, CDR2 SNEGSKA (reference sequence). This CDR3 region has 18 residues. This CDR3 reads CSARSLRGRQHPNTEAFF. Written as DNA, the CDR3 is TGCAGTGCTAGGTCCCTCCGGGGTAGGCAGCACCCTAACACTGAAGCTTTCTTT.

This clonotype was picked up many times. The chain recombines TRBV5-5 with TRBJ2-2; TRBD1 aligns across 8 bases. Trimming took 3 bases from V and 5 from J; bases not matched to a gene: 6. CDR3 length equals 15 residues. Germline CDR1 is SGHKS and CDR2 is YYEKEE (reference sequence). CDR3 protein: CASSSAGGGTGELFF. CDR3 in DNA: TGTGCCAGCAGCTCTGCAGGGGGCGGAACCGGGGAGCTGTTTTTT.

This sequence joins TRBV14 and TRBJ1-2, with 7 bases aligning to TRBD1. Germline V gene data show CDR1 as SGHDN and CDR2 as FVKESK. V was clipped by 4 bases and J by 0 bases; unmatched bases: 5. The CDR3 consists of 15 residues. The CDR3 is CASSPGQQANYGYTF. CDR3 coding DNA: TGTGCCAGCAGCCCGGGACAGCAGGCTAACTATGGCTACACCTTC.

With regard to this clonotype: A much more abundant neighbour one base away suggests this may be a read error. The genes are TRBV4-2 and TRBJ1-4; 7 bases align to TRBD1. V lost 0 bases, J lost 8 bases, and 15 bases stayed unmatched. CDR1 and CDR2 (germline): LGHNA, YNFKEQ. The CDR3 covers 18 residues. CDR3 loop: CASSQDAGTARVREKLFF. Here the CDR3 DNA reads TGTGCCAGCAGCCAAGATGCCGGGACAGCTAGAGTTAGGGAAAAACTGTTTTTT.

This clonotype has just a few counts. V and J are TRBV12-3 or TRBV12-4 and TRBJ2-1; a weak D match, TRBD1 (5 bases). The CDR3 length is 14 residues. V lost 6 bases and J 10 bases, leaving 19 bases between the germline ends. The CDR3 region has the DNA TGTGCCAGCAGAGGGGCAGTAGACTCCTACGAGCAGTTCTTC. Residues: CASRGAVDSYEQFF.

The chain employs TRBV28 and TRBJ1-5, with a weak D call TRBD1 (5 bases). Germline V gene data show CDR1 as MDHEN and CDR2 as SYDVKM. V was trimmed by 5 bases and J by 6 bases, leaving 17 bases between them. This CDR3 has 15 amino acids. CDR3 region: CASSQQTGGTQPQHF. The CDR3 DNA follows: TGTGCCAGCAGTCAGCAGACGGGCGGGACTCAGCCCCAGCATTTT.